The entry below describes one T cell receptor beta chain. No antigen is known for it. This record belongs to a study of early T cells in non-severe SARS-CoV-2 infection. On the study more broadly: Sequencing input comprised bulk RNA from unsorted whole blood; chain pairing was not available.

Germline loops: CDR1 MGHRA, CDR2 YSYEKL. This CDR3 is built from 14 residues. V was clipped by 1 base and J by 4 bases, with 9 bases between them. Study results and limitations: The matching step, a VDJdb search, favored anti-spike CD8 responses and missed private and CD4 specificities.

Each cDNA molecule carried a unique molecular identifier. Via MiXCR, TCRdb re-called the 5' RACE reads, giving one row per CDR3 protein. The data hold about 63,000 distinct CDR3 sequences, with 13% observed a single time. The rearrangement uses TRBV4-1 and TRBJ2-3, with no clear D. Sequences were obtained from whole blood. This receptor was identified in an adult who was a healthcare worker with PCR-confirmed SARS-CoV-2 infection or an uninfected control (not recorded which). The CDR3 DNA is TGCGCCAGCAGCCAAGCTCTGGCAGCAGATACGCAGTATTTT. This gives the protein CASSQALAADTQYF.